These T cell receptor beta chains were read from a single sample in a study of beta chain features in type 1 diabetes. Sequencing used immunoSEQ multiplex PCR; TCRdb keeps in-frame clones, though not all of them. The sample carries 35,000 to 45,000 clones, about 65% recorded once. Sequenced input: Tregs from blood. Receptors were obtained from a woman aged 25 to 45 in good health. Each CDR3 is given with its conserved first and last residue. The D gene is left open where the match is weak. Rows may omit the clone size; those that give it use once, few, many or a size class.

V gene	CDR3 length	J gene	clone size	D gene	CDR3 DNA	CDR3 protein
TRBV7-6	11	TRBJ2-5	once	NA	TGTGCCAGCAGCCCCCTTGAGACCCAGTACTTC	CASSPLETQYF
TRBV27	14	TRBJ1-4	NA	TRBD1	TGTGCCAGCAGTTTACAGGGGGCGAACGAAAAACTGTTTTTT	CASSLQGANEKLFF
TRBV27	15	TRBJ2-7	NA	NA	TGTGCCAGCAGTCCAAGACAGGTCCTATCTGGCGAGCAGTACTTC	CASSPRQVLSGEQYF
TRBV7-9	17	TRBJ2-2	NA	NA	TGTGCCAGCAGCTCCCGGCAGAGCGGGCGTTTGAGCGGGGAGCTGTTTTTT	CASSSRQSGRLSGELFF
TRBV19	15	TRBJ2-7	NA	TRBD2	TGTGCCAGTAGTACGGGGGGTGAAGCGTTCTACGAGCAGTACTTC	CASSTGGEAFYEQYF
TRBV7-9	15	TRBJ2-1	NA	NA	TGTGCCAGCAGCTTACATGGGACGGGAGACAATGAGCAGTTCTTC	CASSLHGTGDNEQFF
TRBV7-3	17	TRBJ2-1	NA	TRBD1	TGTGCCAGCAGCTTAAGTCTGGGGGCAGGGGGTAACAATGAGCAGTTCTTC	CASSLSLGAGGNNEQFF
TRBV29-1	16	TRBJ2-7	NA	NA	TGCAGCGTTGGGGAGGGGGCAGGGGGCCTAACCTACGAGCAGTACTTC	CSVGEGAGGLTYEQYF
TRBV28	16	TRBJ2-7	NA	TRBD2	TGTGCCAGCAGTTTCCGCGGGTCGGGAGGATCCTACGAGCAGTACTTC	CASSFRGSGGSYEQYF
TRBV18	20	TRBJ2-6	NA	NA	TGTGCCAGCTCACCTGTATGGGCAAGGACTCTGGAGTCTGGGGCCAACGTCCTGACTTTC	CASSPVWARTLESGANVLTF
TRBV18	13	TRBJ2-7	once	NA	TGTGCCAGCTCACCACGACAGTCCTACGAGCAGTACTTC	CASSPRQSYEQYF
TRBV7-2	15	TRBJ1-6	few	NA	TGTGCCAGCAGCTTTGGACAGACCCAGATTTCACCCCTCCACTTT	CASSFGQTQISPLHF
TRBV7-6	15	TRBJ2-7	NA	TRBD2	TGTGCCAGCAGCTTAGCTCTAGCGGGAAGCTCCGAGCAGTACTTC	CASSLALAGSSEQYF
TRBV10-3	18	TRBJ2-5	NA	TRBD2	TGTGCCATCAGTGAGGGGAAGACTAGCGGGAGTTCGCGGGAGACCCAGTACTTC	CAISEGKTSGSSRETQYF
TRBV5-1	16	TRBJ2-2	NA	TRBD2	TGCGCCAGCGGGGGTCTGGGACTAGCGGGCACCGGGGAGCTGTTTTTT	CASGGLGLAGTGELFF
TRBV7-3	15	TRBJ2-7	NA	TRBD1	TGTGCCAGCAGCTTATCCAGACAGGGAGTGAGCGAGCAGTACTTC	CASSLSRQGVSEQYF
TRBV19	14	TRBJ1-1	NA	NA	TGTGCCAGTAGTATAGTGGGGAGGAACACTGAAGCTTTCTTT	CASSIVGRNTEAFF
TRBV12-5	17	TRBJ1-2	once	NA	TGTGCTAGTGGTTTGGCTATAACCTCGACAGCTAACTATGGCTACACCTTC	CASGLAITSTANYGYTF
TRBV10-3	15	TRBJ2-6	NA	NA	TGTGCCATGTTAGACAGCGACGGTGGGGCCAACGTCCTGACTTTC	CAMLDSDGGANVLTF
TRBV5-4	15	TRBJ1-5	few	NA	TGTGCCAGCAGCCAAGACGCGGGATACAATCAGCCCCAGCATTTT	CASSQDAGYNQPQHF
TRBV7-6	14	TRBJ1-4	once	NA	TGTGCCAGCAGCTTAGGCGGGAATAATGAAAAACTGTTTTTT	CASSLGGNNEKLFF
TRBV2	15	TRBJ1-5	NA	TRBD1	TGTGCCAGCAGACCCGGGACAGGGATAGGGCAGCCCCAGCATTTT	CASRPGTGIGQPQHF
TRBV7-9	15	TRBJ2-1	once	NA	TGTGCCAGCAGCGGGGAGGAAAGGTCCTACAATGAGCAGTTCTTC	CASSGEERSYNEQFF
TRBV7-2	16	TRBJ1-5	NA	NA	TGTGCCAGCAGCTTAGGTTTAGGGGTCGGCAATCAGCCCCAGCATTTT	CASSLGLGVGNQPQHF
TRBV28	14	TRBJ2-5	few	NA	TGTGCCAGCACCGAACAGGGGGGGCAAGGGACCCAGTACTTC	CASTEQGGQGTQYF
TRBV7-9	17	TRBJ2-3	few	TRBD2	TGTGCCAGCAGCCGCCCCGTTAGCGGGACTAGCACAGATACGCAGTATTTT	CASSRPVSGTSTDTQYF
TRBV25-1	15	TRBJ1-1	NA	TRBD1	TGTGCCAGCAGTGACTTGGACAGGCTTAAGACTGAAGCTTTCTTT	CASSDLDRLKTEAFF
TRBV4-1	17	TRBJ2-1	NA	TRBD2	TGCGCCAGCAGCCAAGATTGGCTAGCGGGCCCGAGTGAGGAGCAGTTCTTC	CASSQDWLAGPSEEQFF
TRBV6-4	14	TRBJ2-1	NA	NA	TGTGCCAGCAGTGACCAGGGAAGGTCCAATGAGCAGTTCTTC	CASSDQGRSNEQFF
TRBV2	15	TRBJ2-7	NA	NA	TGTGCCAGCAGTACGGGACTGAACTACTCCTACGAGCAGTACTTC	CASSTGLNYSYEQYF
TRBV7-2	17	TRBJ2-3	few	TRBD2	TGTGCCAGCAGACTATATGGGGGGGCTAGCGGGAGAGATACGCAGTATTTT	CASRLYGGASGRDTQYF